One sample yielded the 23 T cell receptor beta chains listed below, sequenced in a study of T-cell reconstitution after alpha-beta-depleted transplantation in children. Preparation of the TCRbeta library used unique molecular identifiers. TCRdb used MiXCR to reprocess the PCR reads, holding one entry per CDR3 protein. Among 190,000 or so distinct CDR3 sequences, approximately 14% were seen once, and the ten largest hold under 15%. The input for sequencing was PBMCs from the stem cell graft donor, taken from the stem cell graft. These receptors came from a human donor who donated a stem cell graft to a child with acute lymphoblastic leukemia.

This clonotype was picked up a small number of times. This chain joins TRBV5-6 and TRBJ2-5; D gene ambiguous. CDR1 SGHDT and CDR2 YYEEEE come from the germline V gene. The CDR3 has 16 residues. Trimming removed 1 base at V and 0 bases at J, with 13 bases between. CDR3 loop: CASSLLSEPYQETQYF. For the CDR3, the DNA is TGTGCCAGCAGCTTGCTGTCAGAGCCGTACCAAGAGACCCAGTACTTC.

This clonotype has only a few counts. CDR3 bases: TGCAGTGCTAGAGAAGGAGGGCTCCCGAGGAATCAGCCCCAGCATTTT. Amino acids: CSAREGGLPRNQPQHF. This chain uses TRBV20-1 with TRBJ1-5; D is undetermined. V dropped 0 bases and J dropped 4 bases, with 16 bases sitting between them. The CDR3 covers 16 residues. CDR1 is DFQATT and CDR2 is SNEGSKA in the germline V gene (reference sequence).

The table lists this clonotype with many counts. The V gene is TRBV12-3 or TRBV12-4, the J gene TRBJ1-6; TRBD1 might be the D (6 bases). This CDR3 has 15 amino acids. The V end was cut by 1 base, the J end by 7 bases, with 11 bases between. CDR3 in DNA: TGTGCCAGCAGTTTAGTTGGGACACCAAATTCACCCCTCCACTTT. Translating it yields CASSLVGTPNSPLHF.

The chain carries TRBV7-6 and TRBJ2-1, with D perhaps assigned TRBD1 or TRBD2 (5 bases each). The CDR3 contains 13 residues. CDR1 and CDR2 (germline): SGHVS, FNYEAQ. Between the trimmed V and J ends, which lost 0 bases and 9 bases, there was a span of 9 bases. Here the CDR3 DNA reads TGTGCCAGCAGCTTAGCGATCGGGACTGAGCAGTTCTTC. As protein: CASSLAIGTEQFF.

This clonotype showed up many times. CDR3 in amino acids: CASSQGVAENTGELFF. DNA of the CDR3: TGTGCCAGCAGCCAAGGGGTGGCGGAGAACACCGGGGAGCTGTTTTTT. The chain uses TRBV3-1 and TRBJ2-2; the D is unclear. The CDR3 has 16 residues. The V end lost 1 base, the J end lost 1 base, and 10 bases lay between the germline ends. CDR1 and CDR2 (germline): LGHDT, YNNKEL (reference sequence).

The chain has TRBV30 and TRBJ2-6, with D possibly matching TRBD2 (6 bases). Trimming removed 0 bases from V and 4 bases from J, with 7 bases in between. CDR3 length: 14 amino acids. Germline V CDR1 and CDR2: GTSNPN, SVGIG (reference sequence). The CDR3 DNA reads as TGTGCCTGGAGTGTGGGAGGAGGGGCCAACGTCCTGACTTTC. Translated, it gives CAWSVGGGANVLTF.

This clonotype occurred many times. The V call is TRBV20-1, the J call TRBJ1-6; D is unclear. Trimming pared 0 bases from V and 6 bases from J, leaving 12 bases between. Germline CDR1 is DFQATT and CDR2 is SNEGSKA (reference sequence). The CDR3 sequence is 15 residues long. This chain's CDR3 is CSARDFGRINSPLHF. The CDR3, as DNA: TGCAGTGCTAGAGATTTTGGACGGATTAATTCACCCCTCCACTTT.

The rearrangement uses TRBV20-1 and TRBJ2-1; 12 nucleotides match TRBD2. V lost 4 bases, J lost 7 bases, and 5 bases stayed unmatched. There are 14 residues in the CDR3. From germline, CDR1 is DFQATT and CDR2 SNEGSKA (reference sequence). The CDR3 loop reads CSATRTSGTNEQFF. CDR3 nucleotides: TGCAGTGCTACCCGGACTAGCGGGACTAATGAGCAGTTCTTC.

This clonotype was counted at least ten times. The chain combines TRBV20-1 with TRBJ2-7; D perhaps matches TRBD2 (7 bases). This CDR3 is 15 amino acids long. CDR1 and CDR2 (germline): DFQATT, SNEGSKA (reference sequence). Trimming took off 1 base at V and 9 bases at J, with 22 bases between the two ends. Here the CDR3 DNA reads TGCAGTGCTAGAGTCTTCCGGGGGGCAACAGGTGGGCAGTACTTC. Translation gives CSARVFRGATGGQYF.

The table lists this clonotype with many counts. V gene TRBV7-2 combines with J gene TRBJ1-2; maybe TRBD1 (5 bases). The CDR3 consists of 14 residues. Trimming removed 5 bases from V and 3 bases from J, with 13 bases in between. Per the germline V gene, CDR1 is SGHTA and CDR2 is FQGNSA. Written as DNA, the CDR3 is TGTGCCAGCAGCCTACTCGGCAGGGACTATGGCTACACCTTC. It codes for CASSLLGRDYGYTF.

The rearrangement joins TRBV7-9 to TRBJ1-2, with TRBD1 matching 9 bases. The CDR3 spans 17 residues. The germline gives CDR1 SEHNR, CDR2 FQNEAQ (reference sequence). The trim removed 5 bases at V and 4 bases at J, leaving 14 bases unmatched. The CDR3 region is CASSPNGRDRGTYGYTF. CDR3 nucleotides: TGTGCCAGCAGCCCTAATGGACGTGACAGGGGGACCTATGGCTACACCTTC.

V is TRBV6-1 and J is TRBJ2-3; D gene ambiguous. With 8 bases removed from V and 3 bases from J, the gap between germline ends came to 9 bases. CDR1 MNHNS and CDR2 SASEGT come from the germline V gene. The CDR3 is 12 residues long. Written as DNA, the CDR3 is TGTGCCAGCGGCCAGTTAACAGATACGCAGTATTTT. This gives the protein CASGQLTDTQYF.

At least ten counts were recorded for this clonotype. This chain links TRBV12-3 or TRBV12-4 with TRBJ2-4, with D possibly called TRBD1 or TRBD2 (5 bases each). The V and J ends lost 6 bases and 1 base respectively, with 19 bases between them. The CDR3 contains 17 residues. For the CDR3, the DNA is TGTGCCAGCAGCCGATCGGGGCAGGGTGGTGCCAAAAACATTCAGTACTTC. Translated, it gives CASSRSGQGGAKNIQYF.

In its sample, this clonotype was seen many times. This sequence joins TRBV5-1 and TRBJ1-6; D remains unclear. Trimming took 0 bases from V and 7 from J, leaving 11 bases between them. This CDR3 comprises 15 residues. Germline CDR1 is SGHRS and CDR2 is YFSETQ. The CDR3 DNA follows: TGCGCCAGCAGCTTGGTTGCGGGTGAAAATTCACCCCTCCACTTT. This encodes CASSLVAGENSPLHF.

About this clonotype itself: One end of the junction fails to match germline, which may point to a read error. This chain connects TRBV7-2 to TRBJ2-6; D could derive from TRBD1 or TRBD2 (6 bases each). CDR3 length: 16 residues. Looked up from germline, CDR1 is SGHTA and CDR2 is FQGNSA. CDR3 sequence reads: CASSLGGASGANGLTF. The DNA for the CDR3 is TGTGCCAGCAGCTTAGGGGGGGCGTCTGGGGCCAACGGCCTGACTTTC. Filled out from reference TRBV7-2 and TRBJ2-6, the complete variable domain reads GAGVSQSPSNKVTEKGKDVELRCDPISGHTALYWYRQSLGQGLEFLIYFQGNSAPDKSGLPSDRFSAERTGGSVSTLTIQRTQQEDSAVYLCASSLGGASGANGLTFGAGSRLTVL.

This clonotype was detected many times. The V and J genes are TRBV9 and TRBJ2-2; the match to TRBD2 covers 8 bases. Germline CDR1 and CDR2: SGDLS and YYNGEE. Unmatched junction bases numbered 6, after V lost 0 bases and J lost 5 bases. The CDR3 consists of 16 residues. CDR3 bases: TGTGCCAGCAGCGTAGACAGCGGGAGTATGACCGGGGAGCTGTTTTTT. It specifies CASSVDSGSMTGELFF.

This clonotype was counted at least ten times. The chain combines TRBV5-6 with TRBJ2-1; 10 nucleotides match TRBD2. Germline CDR1 is SGHDT and CDR2 is YYEEEE. CDR3 size: 11 residues. J gave up 14 bases and V 2 bases, and 1 base lay outside the gene matches. CDR3 in amino acids: CASSFGTSEFF. The CDR3 DNA reads as TGTGCCAGCAGCTTTGGGACTAGCGAGTTCTTC.

This clonotype came up many times. This chain's CDR3 is CASSLGLAGGPGEQYF. The CDR3, as DNA: TGTGCCAGCAGCTTAGGATTGGCGGGAGGGCCGGGGGAGCAGTACTTC. The chain uses TRBV7-9 and TRBJ2-7; 9 bases match TRBD2. Germline values: CDR1 SEHNR, CDR2 FQNEAQ (reference sequence). The J segment lost 7 bases and the V segment lost 1 base, leaving 11 bases of the junction unmatched. The CDR3 sequence is 16 residues long.

There are many counts of this clonotype. The junction does not match germline at one end; this may be a read error. V usage is TRBV3-1 and J usage is TRBJ2-7, with D perhaps matching TRBD2 (6 bases). The CDR3 spans 15 residues. Germline loops: CDR1 LGHDT, CDR2 YNNKEL (reference sequence). CDR3 in DNA: TGTGCCAGCAGCCTCGGGACTTCCGCCGCCTACGAGCGGTACTTC. Translated: CASSLGTSAAYERYF.

Many counts were recorded for this clonotype. CDR3 DNA sequence: TGTGCCAGCAGTTGGGGGGGAGGGGGAGCCTATGGCTACACCTTC. It yields the protein CASSWGGGGAYGYTF. This rearrangement joins TRBV27 to TRBJ1-2; a possible D gene is TRBD1 (6 bases). This CDR3 spans 15 amino acids. Germline assignment: CDR1 MNHEY and CDR2 SMNVEV (reference sequence). The ends were cut back, 4 bases at V and 4 bases at J, with 16 bases in the middle.

This clonotype has more than one count but fewer than ten. This rearrangement joins TRBV5-1 to TRBJ2-1; the D is unclear. The CDR3 totals 16 residues. V lost 3 bases and J 2 bases, leaving 15 bases between the germline ends. Looked up from germline, CDR1 is SGHRS and CDR2 is YFSETQ. CDR3 nucleotide sequence: TGCGCCAGCAGCTCGGACGGCGGAGCAACCTACAATGAGCAGTTCTTC. It yields the protein CASSSDGGATYNEQFF.

Only a few counts were recorded for this clonotype. The chain combines TRBV5-6 with TRBJ2-3; 8 nucleotides line up with TRBD1. This CDR3 is built from 15 residues. The trim removed 0 bases at V and 5 bases at J, leaving 5 bases unmatched. Germline values: CDR1 SGHDT, CDR2 YYEEEE. This chain's CDR3 is CASSLDDRGRDTQYF. The DNA of the CDR3 is TGTGCCAGCAGCTTGGATGACAGGGGCAGAGATACGCAGTATTTT. The variable domain in full, completed from reference TRBV5-6 and TRBJ2-3, reads DAGVTQSPTHLIKTRGQQVTLRCSPKSGHDTVSWYQQALGQGPQFIFQYYEEEERQRGNFPDRFSGHQFPNYSSELNVNALLLGDSALYLCASSLDDRGRDTQYFGPGTRLTVL.

This clonotype was observed a few times. This sequence joins TRBV7-9 and TRBJ1-3, with TRBD1 as a possible D gene (5 bases). The CDR3 loop spans 14 amino acids. Per germline, CDR1 SEHNR and CDR2 FQNEAQ (reference sequence). V shed 6 bases and J shed 4 bases, with 13 bases lying between them. The CDR3 DNA is TGTGCCAGCAGGTCAACAGGAGAGGGAAACACCATATATTTT. This encodes CASRSTGEGNTIYF.